This note documents a single T cell receptor (beta chain) sequence. Its specificity is unknown. The data are from a study of cytomegalovirus exposure and HLA in healthy donors. Broader study findings: The number of N-insertions in an Asian-associated ancestry cluster was reportedly below the 666-donor mean in a later analysis. CMV serostatus alone was available as immune exposure information. Judged likely to be a sequencing artifact was a cluster of highly shared sequence variants.

In nominal health when sampled, donors likely had unrecorded immune exposures nonetheless. The V end lost 7 bases, the J end lost 1 base, and 13 bases lay between the germline ends. Germline V gene data show CDR1 as SGHVS and CDR2 as FQNEAQ. There are 15 residues in the CDR3. A multiplex PCR was run with 60 Vbeta primers and 13 Jbeta primers. Measured with immunoSEQ multiplex PCR; TCRdb has only the in-frame clones, and not every one. The sample records around 130,000 clones, about 85% being singletons. The TCR originated in a boy between 10 and 17 years old in good health and CMV-seronegative. V usage is TRBV7-8 and J usage is TRBJ2-2; a weak D match, TRBD2 (6 bases). Sequenced sample: PBMCs. Here the CDR3 reads CASKGRRGNTGELFF. CDR3 bases: TGTGCCAGCAAGGGGAGGAGGGGGAACACCGGGGAGCTGTTTTTT. The complete variable domain, with remaining parts taken from reference TRBV7-8 and TRBJ2-2, reads GAGVSQSPRYKVAKRGQDVALRCDPISGHVSLFWYQQALGQGPEFLTYFQNEAQLDKSGLPSDRFFAERPEGSVSTLKIQRTQQEDSAVYLCASKGRRGNTGELFFGEGSRLTVL.